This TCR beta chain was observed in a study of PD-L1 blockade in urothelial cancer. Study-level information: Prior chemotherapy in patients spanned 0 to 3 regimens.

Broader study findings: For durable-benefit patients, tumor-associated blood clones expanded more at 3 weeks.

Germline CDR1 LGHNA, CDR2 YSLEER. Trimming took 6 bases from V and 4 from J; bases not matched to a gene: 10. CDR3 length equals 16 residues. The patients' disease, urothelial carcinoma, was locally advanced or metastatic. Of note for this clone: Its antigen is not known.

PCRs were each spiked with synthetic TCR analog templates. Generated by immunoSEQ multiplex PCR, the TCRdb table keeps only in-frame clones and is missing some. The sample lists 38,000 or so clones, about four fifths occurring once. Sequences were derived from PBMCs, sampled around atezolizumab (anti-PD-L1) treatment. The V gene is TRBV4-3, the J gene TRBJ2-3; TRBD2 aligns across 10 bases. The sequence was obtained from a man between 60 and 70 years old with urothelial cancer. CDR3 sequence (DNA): TGCGCCAGCAGTCGGCTAGCGGGGGATCCACCAGATACGCAGTATTTT. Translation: CASSRLAGDPPDTQYF.